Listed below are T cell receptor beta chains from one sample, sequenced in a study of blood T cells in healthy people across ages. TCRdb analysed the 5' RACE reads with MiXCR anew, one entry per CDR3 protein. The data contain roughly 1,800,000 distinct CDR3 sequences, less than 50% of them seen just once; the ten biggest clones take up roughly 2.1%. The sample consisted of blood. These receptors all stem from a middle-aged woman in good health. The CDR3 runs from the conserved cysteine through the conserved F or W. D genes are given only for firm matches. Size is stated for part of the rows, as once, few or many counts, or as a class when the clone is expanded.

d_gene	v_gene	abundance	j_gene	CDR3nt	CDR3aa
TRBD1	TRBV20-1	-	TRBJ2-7	TGCAGTGCTAGAGCGGGTCAAAGGGGGCGGTACGAGCAGTACTTC	CSARAGQRGRYEQYF
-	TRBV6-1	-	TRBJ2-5	TGTGCCAGCAGTGAAATGTCGGCAGGGGCGCAGACCCAGTACTTC	CASSEMSAGAQTQYF
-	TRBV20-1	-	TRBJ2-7	TGCAGTGCTGGGAGGTGGGCCTACGAGCAGTACTTC	CSAGRWAYEQYF
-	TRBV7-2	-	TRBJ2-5	TGTGCCAGCAGCTTATACCAGAGGACGGCCCAAGAGACCCAGTACTTC	CASSLYQRTAQETQYF
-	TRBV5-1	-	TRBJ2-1	TGCGCCAGCAGCTTGGGCGGGCCAGATGAGCAGTTCTTC	CASSLGGPDEQFF
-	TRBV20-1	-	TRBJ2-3	TGCAGTGCGCGGGGAGCGGTTAGCACAGATACGCAGTATTTT	CSARGAVSTDTQYF
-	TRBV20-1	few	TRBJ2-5	TGCAGTGCTAGAGAGGTCGTGGACATCCAAGAGACCCAGTACTTC	CSAREVVDIQETQYF
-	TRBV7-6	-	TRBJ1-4	TGTGCCAGCAGCTTGGGACAAGCGGATGAAAAACTGTTTTTT	CASSLGQADEKLFF
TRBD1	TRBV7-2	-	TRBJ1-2	TGTGCCAGCAGCTCGACAGGGATCAGTGGCTACACCTTC	CASSSTGISGYTF
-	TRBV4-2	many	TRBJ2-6	TGTGCCAGCAGCCAAGGAAACTCTGGGGCCAACGTCCTGACTTTC	CASSQGNSGANVLTF
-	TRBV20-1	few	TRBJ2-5	TGCAGTGCAGAGGATTTAGATGGCCAAGAGACCCAGTACTTC	CSAEDLDGQETQYF
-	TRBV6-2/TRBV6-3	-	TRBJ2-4	TGTGCCAGCAGGCAGAAGCTAGCCAAAAACATTCAGTACTTC	CASRQKLAKNIQYF
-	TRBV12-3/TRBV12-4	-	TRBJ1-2	TGTGCCATACAGGACGTCAACTATGGCTACACCTTC	CAIQDVNYGYTF
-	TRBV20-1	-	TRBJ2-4	TGCAGTGCTAGAGATGCGTATCTAGCCAAAAACATTCAGTACTTC	CSARDAYLAKNIQYF
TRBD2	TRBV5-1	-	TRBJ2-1	TGCGCCAGCAGCTCCGGAGGTCTAGCGGGGGGTGTTGAGCAGTTCTTC	CASSSGGLAGGVEQFF
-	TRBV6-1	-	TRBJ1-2	TGTGCCAGCAGTGATGCGGGGGGGGTACATGGCTACACCTTC	CASSDAGGVHGYTF
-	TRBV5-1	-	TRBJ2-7	TGCGCCAGCAGCTTGGCCGGGGTGCCCTACGAGCAGTACTTC	CASSLAGVPYEQYF
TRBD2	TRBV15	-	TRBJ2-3	TGTGCCACCAGCAGAGAGATCCGGGGGGGCACAGATACGCAGTATTTT	CATSREIRGGTDTQYF
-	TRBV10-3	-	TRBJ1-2	TGTGCCACACGCCCGGCCCTCCAACTCTATGGCTACACCTTC	CATRPALQLYGYTF
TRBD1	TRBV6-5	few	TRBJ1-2	TGTGCCAGCAGTTATCGACAGGGGAAGGGCTACACCTTC	CASSYRQGKGYTF
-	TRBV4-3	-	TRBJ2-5	TGCGCCAGCAGCCAAGATCCCCTAGAAGCCTACAATGAGCAGTACTTC	CASSQDPLEAYNEQYF
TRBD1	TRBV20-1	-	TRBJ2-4	TGCAGTGCTCCCAGACAGGGGGCAGCCAAAAACATTCAGTACTTC	CSAPRQGAAKNIQYF
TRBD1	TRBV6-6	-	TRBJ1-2	TGTGCCAGCAGCGGACAGGGGGCGAGCTATGGCTACACCTTC	CASSGQGASYGYTF
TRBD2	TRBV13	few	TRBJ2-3	TGTGCCAGCAGCTTAGTTGAGCAGGCCGGGACTAGCGGGGGGCCCACAGATACGCAGTATTTT	CASSLVEQAGTSGGPTDTQYF
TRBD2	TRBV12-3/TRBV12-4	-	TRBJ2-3	TGTGCCAGCAGGCGGGGGGTGATCACAGATACGCAGTATTTT	CASRRGVITDTQYF
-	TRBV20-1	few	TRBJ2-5	TGCAGTGCTAGCGGGGAGTCCCAAGAGACCCAGTACTTC	CSASGESQETQYF
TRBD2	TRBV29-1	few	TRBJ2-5	TGCAGCGTTGAAGAACTAGCGGAGACCCAGTACTTC	CSVEELAETQYF
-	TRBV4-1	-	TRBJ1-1	TGCGCCAGCAGCCAAGTGGGCACACATTCCACTGAAGCTTTCTTT	CASSQVGTHSTEAFF
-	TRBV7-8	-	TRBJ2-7	TGTGCCAGCAGCCCCCCGGACAGACGTCCCTACGAGCAGTACTTC	CASSPPDRRPYEQYF
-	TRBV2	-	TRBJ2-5	TGTGCCAGCAGGGAAAAAGGACCCCAAGAGACCCAGTACTTC	CASREKGPQETQYF
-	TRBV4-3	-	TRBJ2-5	TGCGCCAGCAGCAAGGCAGGGTCCCAAGAGACCCAGTACTTC	CASSKAGSQETQYF
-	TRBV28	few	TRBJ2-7	TGTGCCAGCAGTTTATTCGGGACGGAATACGAGCAGTACTTC	CASSLFGTEYEQYF
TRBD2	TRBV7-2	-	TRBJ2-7	TGTGCCAGCAGCTTCCCCGGGATAGCGGGGGGCGCGGGCTCCTACAATGAGCAGTACTTC	CASSFPGIAGGAGSYNEQYF
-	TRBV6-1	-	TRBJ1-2	TGTGCCAGCTTTAGGACAGACTATGGCTACACCTTC	CASFRTDYGYTF
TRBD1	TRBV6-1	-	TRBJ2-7	TGTGCCAGCATTTTGACAGGGAGCTCCTACGAGCAGTACTTC	CASILTGSSYEQYF
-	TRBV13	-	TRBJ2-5	TGTGCCAGCAGCTTCCGAGAGCTTCTTGGAGAGACCCCGTACTTC	CASSFRELLGETPYF
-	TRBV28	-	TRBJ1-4	TGTGCCAGCGGGATCGGGGGGGAGGCAACTAATGAAAAACTGTTTTTT	CASGIGGEATNEKLFF
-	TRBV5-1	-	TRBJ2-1	TGCGCCAGCAGCCCCTCTCCCGAGACCTACAATGAGCAGTTCTTC	CASSPSPETYNEQFF
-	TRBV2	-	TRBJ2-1	TGTGCCAGTGAAGTGTTAACCCACAATGAGCAGTTCTTC	CASEVLTHNEQFF
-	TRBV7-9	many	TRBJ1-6	TGTGCCAGCAGCGGCCAGGGGAATTCACCCCTCCACTTT	CASSGQGNSPLHF
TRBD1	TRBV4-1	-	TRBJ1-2	TGCGCCAGCAGCCCAGGACAGGTCTCAGCTAACTATGGCTACACCTTC	CASSPGQVSANYGYTF
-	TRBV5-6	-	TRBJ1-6	TGTGCCAGCAGCTTCAGTCTGGGCAATTCACCCCTCCACTTT	CASSFSLGNSPLHF
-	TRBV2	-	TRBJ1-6	TGTGCCAGCACTACAGAAGCGCAAAATTCACCCCTCCACTTT	CASTTEAQNSPLHF
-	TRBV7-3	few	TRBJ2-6	TGTGCCAGCAGCTTAAAAGGGACCAACGTCCTGACTTTC	CASSLKGTNVLTF
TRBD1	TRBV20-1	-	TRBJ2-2	TGCAGTGCTTCCGGGACAGTGAACACCGGGGAGCTGTTTTTT	CSASGTVNTGELFF